These 26 T cell receptor beta chains originate from one sample sequenced in a study of blood T cells in healthy people across ages. With a J-beta primer mix and a sample-barcoded 5' primer, a second PCR ran roughly 6 to 12 cycles. Each CDR3 protein is one row after TCRdb ran MiXCR on the 5' RACE reads. The sample has about 1,600,000 distinct CDR3 sequences, around 42% seen once; the top ten hold under 8%. The sequencing input was blood. These receptors all come from a woman aged 18-29 years in good health.

This chain joins TRBV2 and TRBJ1-2; the match to TRBD1 covers 8 bases. Germline V gene sequence: CDR1 SNHLY, CDR2 FYNNEI. Trimming at V came to 7 bases and at J to 0 bases, leaving 7 bases not matched to a gene. The CDR3 runs 15 residues. The CDR3: CASTRDRTTNYGYTF. In nucleotides, the CDR3 is TGTGCCAGCACCAGGGACAGGACTACTAACTATGGCTACACCTTC.

The gene calls are TRBV7-2 and TRBJ2-2, with TRBD2 matching over 7 bases. The V and J ends lost 5 bases and 4 bases, in that order; junction bases with no gene match: 10. The V gene's germline CDR1 is SGHTA and CDR2 FQGNSA. The CDR3 contains 16 residues. CDR3 sequence (DNA): TGTGCCAGCAGCCCCGGACTATGCGGGGGCACCGGGGAGCTGTTTTTT. The encoded protein is CASSPGLCGGTGELFF.

The sample holds a few counts of this clonotype. V is TRBV10-3 and J is TRBJ2-7; no clear D. Trimming shortened V by 3 bases and J by 3 bases, and 12 bases separated the two germline ends. Per the germline V gene, CDR1 is ENHRY and CDR2 is SYGVKD. The CDR3 runs to 14 residues. The CDR3 DNA reads TGTGCCATCAGTGATGCAGAAAACCACTACGAGCAGTACTTC. This gives the protein CAISDAENHYEQYF.

This clonotype occurred a few times. The rearrangement uses TRBV7-6 and TRBJ2-3, with D possibly being TRBD2 (5 bases). Between the trimmed V and J ends, which lost 5 bases and 4 bases, there was a span of 10 bases. This CDR3 region has 13 residues. CDR1 and CDR2 (germline): SGHVS, FNYEAQ. The CDR3 loop is CASSPGIPDTQYF. The CDR3 nucleotides read TGTGCCAGCAGCCCCGGGATCCCAGATACGCAGTATTTT.

The chain uses TRBV20-1 and TRBJ2-7; the D gene is possibly TRBD2 (5 bases). Trimming stripped 1 base from V and 2 bases from J, with 15 bases between. Germline CDR1 reads DFQATT; CDR2 reads SNEGSKA (reference sequence). CDR3 length: 15 amino acids. The CDR3 DNA reads as TGCAGTGCTAGAGGTTGGCGGGTAGGCACCTACGAGCAGTACTTC. It codes for CSARGWRVGTYEQYF.

There are many counts of this clonotype. This chain uses TRBV20-1 with TRBJ2-4; TRBD2 matches 9 bases. V trimming: 3 bases; J trimming: 0 bases; junction bases outside the gene matches: 12. The V gene's germline CDR1 is DFQATT and CDR2 SNEGSKA (reference sequence). CDR3 length: 18 residues. The DNA of the CDR3 is TGCAGTGCTAGGGAGTCCAGCGGGGGGCCTATAGCCAAAAACATTCAGTACTTC. The encoded protein is CSARESSGGPIAKNIQYF.

The rearrangement uses TRBV9 and TRBJ2-4, with 11 bases fitting TRBD2. Germline CDR1 and CDR2: SGDLS and YYNGEE. The CDR3 is made up of 21 amino acids. V shed 0 bases and J 0 bases; nucleotides not matched to a gene: 14. CDR3 in amino acids: CASSVAPDDSGRALAKNIQYF. Written as DNA, the CDR3 is TGTGCCAGCAGCGTAGCCCCAGATGATAGCGGGAGGGCCCTAGCCAAAAACATTCAGTACTTC.

Regarding this clonotype: Possible read error: a much larger clone is one base away. The chain uses TRBV12-3 or TRBV12-4 and TRBJ2-4; D gene ambiguous. The CDR3 runs to 14 residues. V was cut by 7 bases and J by 0 bases, with 10 bases left in between. In DNA form, the CDR3 reads TGTGCCAGCATTCCTAGGGTAGCCAAAAACATTCAGTACTTC. Protein sequence: CASIPRVAKNIQYF.

The chain's CDR3 is CAISGSDRGDYGYTF. The CDR3 bases are TGTGCCATCAGTGGATCGGACAGGGGGGACTATGGCTACACCTTC. The rearrangement links TRBV10-3 to TRBJ1-2; 10 bases line up with TRBD1. This CDR3 has 15 residues. The trim removed 4 bases at V and 3 bases at J, leaving 5 bases unmatched. The germline V gene encodes CDR1 ENHRY and CDR2 SYGVKD.

The chain recombines TRBV4-1 with TRBJ1-2; 10 nucleotides line up with TRBD1. V shed 1 base, J shed 5 bases, and the junction held 19 bases outside the gene matches. Germline V lookup: CDR1 MGHRA, CDR2 YSYEKL. CDR3 length: 20 amino acids. In DNA form, the CDR3 reads TGCGCCAGCAGCCAAGTTCTCCATACTAAAGGGACAGGGGCTCGGTATGGCTACACCTTC. Translated: CASSQVLHTKGTGARYGYTF.

The V and J genes are TRBV11-3 and TRBJ2-7, with TRBD2 identical over 8 bases. V trimming: 3 bases; J trimming: 2 bases; junction bases outside the gene matches: 9. Germline loops: CDR1 SGHNT, CDR2 YENEEA. The CDR3 is 16 residues long. Here the CDR3 reads CASSLGGTSGAYEQYF. CDR3 sequence (DNA): TGTGCCAGCAGCTTGGGGGGAACTAGCGGTGCCTACGAGCAGTACTTC.

The CDR3 protein is CASSEAGSGYTF. The CDR3 DNA reads as TGTGCCAGCAGTGAAGCGGGGAGTGGCTACACCTTC. The chain carries TRBV2 and TRBJ1-2; D uncertain. Germline V gene sequence: CDR1 SNHLY, CDR2 FYNNEI. CDR3 size: 12 residues. V gave up 0 bases and J gave up 7 bases, with 6 bases separating them. Full variable domain (missing parts from reference TRBV2 and TRBJ1-2): EPEVTQTPSHQVTQMGQEVILRCVPISNHLYFYWYRQILGQKVEFLVSFYNNEISEKSEIFDDQFSVERPDGSNFTLKIRSTKLEDSAMYFCASSEAGSGYTFGSGTRLTVV.

This chain joins TRBV6-5 and TRBJ1-5; D is undetermined. V was pared by 2 bases and J by 0 bases, with 17 bases between. The CDR3 extends over 18 amino acids. Per the germline V gene, CDR1 is MNHEY and CDR2 is SVGAGI. CDR3 protein: CASSYLDQERYSNQPQHF. In DNA form, the CDR3 reads TGTGCCAGCAGTTACCTCGACCAGGAACGTTATAGCAATCAGCCCCAGCATTTT.

The gene calls are TRBV20-1 and TRBJ1-6; the D gene is possibly TRBD1 (6 bases). CDR3 size: 14 residues. The germline CDR1 and CDR2 sequences are DFQATT and SNEGSKA (reference sequence). V was clipped by 6 bases and J by 14 bases, with 23 bases between them. CDR3 nucleotides: TGCAGTGCCCATGGAGGACAGAGGGGGAAGACCCTCCACTTT. It specifies CSAHGGQRGKTLHF.

V is TRBV6-1 and J is TRBJ2-3; the match to TRBD2 covers 7 bases. This CDR3 has 16 amino acids. The germline V gene has CDR1 MNHNS and CDR2 SASEGT. V was clipped by 4 bases and J by 0 bases; unmatched bases: 7. The DNA for the CDR3 is TGTGCCAGCAGTGTACGAGCGGGGACTAGCACAGATACGCAGTATTTT. As protein: CASSVRAGTSTDTQYF.

This clonotype was seen many times. V and J are TRBV5-1 and TRBJ2-1; D is uncertain. The germline V gene encodes CDR1 SGHRS and CDR2 YFSETQ. V lost 0 bases to trimming and J lost 5 bases, with 9 bases between them. There are 14 residues in the CDR3. CDR3: CASSLALPNNEQFF. The DNA for the CDR3 is TGCGCCAGCAGCTTGGCCCTTCCCAACAATGAGCAGTTCTTC.

This clonotype was counted only a few times. The rearrangement links TRBV5-1 to TRBJ2-7; D gene unclear. V lost 0 bases to trimming and J lost 10 bases, with 17 bases between them. There are 14 residues in the CDR3. Germline lookup yields CDR1 SGHRS and CDR2 YFSETQ. CDR3 nucleotide sequence: TGCGCCAGCAGCTTGGCGACTCCACCCGTGGACCAGTACTTC. Amino acid sequence: CASSLATPPVDQYF.

V gene TRBV4-1 combines with J gene TRBJ2-7; 8 bases are a match to TRBD2. CDR3 length equals 15 residues. J lost 3 bases, V lost 4 bases, and 8 bases had no gene match. Germline CDR1 is MGHRA and CDR2 is YSYEKL. The CDR3: CASSPGGGNLYEQYF. In nucleotides, the CDR3 is TGCGCCAGCAGCCCAGGCGGGGGGAATCTCTACGAGCAGTACTTC.

This sequence joins TRBV10-3 and TRBJ2-3, with D hard to call. V was cut by 4 bases and J by 4 bases, with 12 bases left in between. The CDR3 consists of 14 residues. The germline CDR1 and CDR2 sequences are ENHRY and SYGVKD. CDR3 DNA: TGTGCCATCAGTGGAGCGAGAGATCCAGATACGCAGTATTTT. Its translation is CAISGARDPDTQYF.

This clonotype has ten or more counts. Its ends do not fully match the called genes, so a read error is possible. The chain employs TRBV6-5 and TRBJ1-2, with 7 positions matching TRBD1. Looked up from germline, CDR1 is MNHEY and CDR2 is SVGAGI. This CDR3 region has 13 residues. CDR3 DNA: TGTGCCAGCAGTGACTCAGGGGGCTATGGCTACACCTTC. Protein product: CASSDSGGYGYTF.

This clonotype occurred a few times. This rearrangement joins TRBV13 to TRBJ1-1; 7 bases agree with TRBD1. Germline V gene sequence: CDR1 PRHDT, CDR2 FYEKMQ (reference sequence). V lost 1 base to trimming and J lost 4 bases; unmatched junction nucleotides: 6. The CDR3 runs 15 residues. The DNA of the CDR3 is TGTGCCAGCAGCTTAGTAGGGTCAGGGGGCACTGAAGCTTTCTTT. This gives the protein CASSLVGSGGTEAFF. Drawing the rest from reference TRBV13 and TRBJ1-1, the complete variable domain is AAGVIQSPRHLIKEKRETATLKCYPIPRHDTVYWYQQGPGQDPQFLISFYEKMQSDKGSIPDRFSAQQFSDYHSELNMSSLELGDSALYFCASSLVGSGGTEAFFGQGTRLTVV.

There are a few counts of this clonotype. The chain employs TRBV6-5 and TRBJ2-7; a possible D gene is TRBD1 (6 bases). This CDR3 spans 15 amino acids. Germline V lookup: CDR1 MNHEY, CDR2 SVGAGI. Trimming removed 2 bases from V and 2 bases from J, with 13 bases in between. CDR3 nucleotide sequence: TGTGCCAGCAGTTACAGACAGGACTTCCCCTACGAGCAGTACTTC. Protein sequence: CASSYRQDFPYEQYF.

J is TRBJ2-1 and V is TRBV18; D is unclear. Between the trimmed V and J ends, which lost 0 bases and 10 bases, there was a span of 10 bases. The germline V gene has CDR1 KGHSH and CDR2 LQKENI. The CDR3 has 13 amino acids. The CDR3 sequence: CASSPPTLWEQFF. CDR3 DNA: TGTGCCAGCTCACCACCTACGCTGTGGGAGCAGTTCTTC.

This chain uses TRBV7-9 with TRBJ1-4; possible D gene TRBD1, 6 bases. V lost 3 bases and J 4 bases, leaving 18 bases between the germline ends. The CDR3 runs to 17 residues. The germline CDR1 and CDR2 sequences are SEHNR and FQNEAQ (reference sequence). CDR3: CASSFRGATPGNEKLFF. The CDR3 DNA sequence: TGTGCCAGCAGCTTTCGGGGGGCCACCCCCGGTAATGAAAAACTGTTTTTT.

The rearrangement links TRBV6-5 to TRBJ2-6; the D is unclear. Trimming shortened V by 2 bases and J by 0 bases, and 11 bases separated the two germline ends. The CDR3 consists of 17 residues. Germline values: CDR1 MNHEY, CDR2 SVGAGI. The CDR3 reads CASSYDHTFSGANVLTF. In DNA form, the CDR3 reads TGTGCCAGCAGTTACGACCATACGTTCTCTGGGGCCAACGTCCTGACTTTC.

This clonotype was observed many times. Given a much more abundant clone one base away, this may be a read error. The chain links TRBV25-1 to TRBJ2-7, with D tentatively TRBD2 (6 bases). Germline V gene lookup returns CDR1 MGHDK and CDR2 SYGVNS. The CDR3 runs to 15 residues. V was clipped by 3 bases and J by 7 bases, with 19 bases between them. CDR3 in amino acids: CASSDVSGDDDEQYF. DNA of the CDR3: TGTGCCAGCAGTGATGTGTCGGGAGATGACGATGAGCAGTACTTC.